These 7 T cell receptor beta chains were sequenced from one sample in a study of blood T cell repertoires in COVID-19. This table comes from immunoSEQ multiplex PCR, and its TCRdb copy is limited to in-frame clones, with some not included. Found here are about 150,000 clones, about 87% of them singletons; the top ten hold under 2.5%. Sequenced sample: peripheral blood. These receptors were collected from a man in his fifties with active COVID-19.

This chain uses TRBV6-5 with TRBJ1-5; D is perhaps TRBD1 (5 bases). The CDR3 is made up of 14 amino acids. Germline CDR1 and CDR2: MNHEY and SVGAGI. V lost 6 bases and J lost 3, with 12 bases in between. The CDR3 sequence is CASRAGFANQPQHF. The CDR3 DNA is TGTGCCAGCAGGGCAGGGTTTGCCAATCAGCCCCAGCATTTT.

The CDR3 loop is CASSETSGGAAETQYF. CDR3 DNA sequence: TGTGCCAGCAGTGAAACTAGCGGGGGGGCCGCGGAGACCCAGTACTTC. The genes are TRBV6-1 and TRBJ2-5, with TRBD2 matching 13 bases. The J segment lost 5 bases and the V segment lost 2 bases, leaving 5 bases of the junction unmatched. Germline assignment: CDR1 MNHNS and CDR2 SASEGT. The CDR3 consists of 16 residues.

This clone has just one count. The genes are TRBV18 and TRBJ2-2; D might be TRBD2 (6 bases). Trimming took off 5 bases at V and 7 bases at J, with 20 bases between the two ends. The CDR3 is 16 amino acids. In germline, CDR1 is KGHSH, CDR2 LQKENI. CDR3 nucleotide sequence: TGTGCCAGCTCATCCGGCGGGGATCAGAAGGGCGGGGAGCTGTTTTTT. Protein sequence: CASSSGGDQKGGELFF. The full variable domain, completed using reference TRBV18 and TRBJ2-2, is NAGVMQNPRHLVRRRGQEARLRCSPMKGHSHVYWYRQLPEEGLKFMVYLQKENIIDESGMPKERFSAEFPKEGPSILRIQQVVRGDSAAYFCASSSGGDQKGGELFFGEGSRLTVL.

This sequence joins TRBV28 and TRBJ1-1, with D tentatively TRBD1 (5 bases). V was clipped by 2 bases and J by 10 bases, with 14 bases between them. CDR3 length: 13 residues. CDR1 MDHEN and CDR2 SYDVKM come from the germline V gene. CDR3 protein: CASSLGHLRGAFF. The CDR3 nucleotides read TGTGCCAGCAGTTTAGGGCACCTAAGGGGAGCTTTCTTT.

The chain carries TRBV5-1 and TRBJ2-5; the match to TRBD2 covers 10 bases. CDR1 is SGHRS, CDR2 YFSETQ, per germline. The CDR3 is 17 amino acids. J lost 5 bases, V lost 3 bases, and 13 bases had no gene match. This CDR3 is CASSWAGTSDTRETQYF. CDR3 bases: TGCGCCAGCAGCTGGGCAGGGACTAGCGATACCCGTGAGACCCAGTACTTC.

This clone was found a few times. The J gene is TRBJ1-5, the V gene TRBV9, with 7 bases matching TRBD1. The CDR3 is made up of 14 amino acids. CDR1 and CDR2 (germline): SGDLS, YYNGEE. With V trimmed by 0 bases and J by 6 bases, 3 bases remained unmatched. The CDR3 DNA reads TGTGCCAGCAGCGTAGGAGGGGGCGGTCAGCCCCAGCATTTT. Encoded protein: CASSVGGGGQPQHF.

The chain couples TRBV27 to TRBJ1-2, with TRBD1 matching over 8 bases. This CDR3 region has 13 residues. V lost 4 bases to trimming and J lost 8 bases; unmatched junction nucleotides: 6. CDR1 is MNHEY and CDR2 is SMNVEV in the germline V gene (reference sequence). CDR3 region: CASSSDRGQGYTF. The CDR3 bases are TGTGCCAGCAGTTCTGACAGGGGTCAGGGCTACACCTTC.